This T cell receptor (beta chain) was recorded in a study of blood T cell repertoires in COVID-19. At the level of the study: The origin of the acute and convalescent COVID-19 samples was the United States, Italy and Spain. Sample material is recorded as cDNA or gDNA derived from T cells, B-cell-depleted T cells, or PBMCs.

How the authors handled the data: Nucleated cell counts were estimated from reference gene primer amplification. TCRdb keeps only in-frame clones here, not all; method: immunoSEQ multiplex PCR. That table supplies the V and J calls and clone size; D and trimming were determined from the DNA. The sample lists tens of thousands of clones; about three quarters were seen once. The CDR3 consists of 15 residues. V was shortened by 5 bases and J by 0 bases, with 11 bases between the two germline ends. The germline CDR1 and CDR2 sequences are MNHEY and SVGAGI. The sequenced sample consisted of peripheral blood. This clonotype was sampled from a man in his 70s with acute or convalescent COVID-19. The chain employs TRBV6-5 and TRBJ2-1; D is perhaps TRBD1 (6 bases). CDR3 nucleotide sequence: TGTGCCAGCAGTATACACAGGGACTCCTACAATGAGCAGTTCTTC. Its translation is CASSIHRDSYNEQFF.